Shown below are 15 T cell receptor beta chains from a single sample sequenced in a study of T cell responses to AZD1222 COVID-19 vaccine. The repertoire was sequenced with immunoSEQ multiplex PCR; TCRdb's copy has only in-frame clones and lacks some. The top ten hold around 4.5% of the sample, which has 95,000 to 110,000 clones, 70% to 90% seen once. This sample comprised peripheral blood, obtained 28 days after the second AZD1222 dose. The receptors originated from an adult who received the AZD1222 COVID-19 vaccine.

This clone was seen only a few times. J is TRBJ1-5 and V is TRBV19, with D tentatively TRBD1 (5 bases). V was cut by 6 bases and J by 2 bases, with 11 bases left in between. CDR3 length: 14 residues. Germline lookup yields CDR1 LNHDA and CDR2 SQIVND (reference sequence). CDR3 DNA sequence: TGTGCCAGTAGGATCAAACAGGGCAATCAGCCCCAGCATTTT. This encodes CASRIKQGNQPQHF.

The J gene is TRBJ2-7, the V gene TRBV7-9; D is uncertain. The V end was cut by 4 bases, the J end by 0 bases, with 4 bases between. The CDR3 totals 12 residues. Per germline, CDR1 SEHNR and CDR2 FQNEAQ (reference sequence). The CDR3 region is CASSSFSYEQYF. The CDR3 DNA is TGTGCCAGCAGCTCCTTCTCCTACGAGCAGTACTTC. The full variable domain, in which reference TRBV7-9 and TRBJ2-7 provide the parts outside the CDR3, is DTGVSQNPRHKITKRGQNVTFRCDPISEHNRLYWYRQTLGQGPEFLTYFQNEAQLEKSRLLSDRFSAERPKGSFSTLEIQRTEQGDSAMYLCASSSFSYEQYFGPGTRLTVT.

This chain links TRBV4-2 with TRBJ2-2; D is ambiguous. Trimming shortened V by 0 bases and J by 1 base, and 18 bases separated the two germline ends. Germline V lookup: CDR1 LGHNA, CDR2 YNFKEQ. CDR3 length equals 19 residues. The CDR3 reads CASSQDPLLIGENTGELFF. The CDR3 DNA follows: TGTGCCAGCAGCCAAGACCCCTTACTGATTGGGGAGAACACCGGGGAGCTGTTTTTT.

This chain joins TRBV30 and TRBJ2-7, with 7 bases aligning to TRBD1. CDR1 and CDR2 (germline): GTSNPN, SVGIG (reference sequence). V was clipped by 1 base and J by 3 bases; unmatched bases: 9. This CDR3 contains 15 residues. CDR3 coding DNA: TGTGCCTGGAGTGGAACCGGGACAGTCTACTACGAGCAGTACTTC. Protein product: CAWSGTGTVYYEQYF.

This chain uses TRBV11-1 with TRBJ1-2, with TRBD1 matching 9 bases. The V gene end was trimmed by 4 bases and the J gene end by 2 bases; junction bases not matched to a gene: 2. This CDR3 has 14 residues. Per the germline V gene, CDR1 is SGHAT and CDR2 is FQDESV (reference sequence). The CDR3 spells CASSWGQGNYGYTF. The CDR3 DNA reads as TGTGCCAGCAGCTGGGGACAGGGAAACTATGGCTACACCTTC.

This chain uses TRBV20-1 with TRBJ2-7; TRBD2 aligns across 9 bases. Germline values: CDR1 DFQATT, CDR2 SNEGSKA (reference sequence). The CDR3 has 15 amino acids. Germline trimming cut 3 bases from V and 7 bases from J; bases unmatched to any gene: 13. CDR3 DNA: TGCAGTGCTAGTCTACAGGACCTAGCGGGGCAAGAGCAGTACTTC. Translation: CSASLQDLAGQEQYF.

As DNA, the CDR3 is TGTGCCAGCAGAGAACAGGGGGCAGTGAACACTGAAGCTTTCTTT. As protein: CASREQGAVNTEAFF. The chain joins TRBV28 to TRBJ1-1, with 9 bases identical to TRBD1. Germline trimming cut 6 bases from V and 0 bases from J; bases unmatched to any gene: 5. Germline V gives CDR1 MDHEN, CDR2 SYDVKM. The CDR3 contains 15 residues. Full variable domain (missing parts from reference TRBV28 and TRBJ1-1): DVKVTQSSRYLVKRTGEKVFLECVQDMDHENMFWYRQDPGLGLRLIYFSYDVKMKEKGDIPEGYSVSREKKERFSLILESASTNQTSMYLCASREQGAVNTEAFFGQGTRLTVV.

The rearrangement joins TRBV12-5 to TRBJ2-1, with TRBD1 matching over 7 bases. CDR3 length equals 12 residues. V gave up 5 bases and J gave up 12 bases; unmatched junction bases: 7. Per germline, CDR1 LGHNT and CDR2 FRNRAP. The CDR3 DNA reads TGTGCTAGTGGTCAGAGGGGGCGCGGGCAGTTCTTC. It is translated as CASGQRGRGQFF.

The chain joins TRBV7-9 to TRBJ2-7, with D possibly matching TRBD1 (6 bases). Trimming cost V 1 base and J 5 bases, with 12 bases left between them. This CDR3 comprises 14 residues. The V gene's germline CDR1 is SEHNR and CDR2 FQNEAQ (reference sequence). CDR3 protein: CASSLEYRVNEQYF. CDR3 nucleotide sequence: TGTGCCAGCAGCTTAGAGTACAGGGTGAACGAGCAGTACTTC. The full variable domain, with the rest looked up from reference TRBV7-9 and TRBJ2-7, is DTGVSQNPRHKITKRGQNVTFRCDPISEHNRLYWYRQTLGQGPEFLTYFQNEAQLEKSRLLSDRFSAERPKGSFSTLEIQRTEQGDSAMYLCASSLEYRVNEQYFGPGTRLTVT.

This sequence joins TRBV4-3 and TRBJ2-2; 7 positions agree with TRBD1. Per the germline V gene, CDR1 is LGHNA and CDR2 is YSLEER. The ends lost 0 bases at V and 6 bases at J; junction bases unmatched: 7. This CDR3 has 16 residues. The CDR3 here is CASSQDRGSVSGELFF. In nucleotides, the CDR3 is TGCGCCAGCAGCCAAGACAGGGGGTCCGTATCCGGGGAGCTGTTTTTT.

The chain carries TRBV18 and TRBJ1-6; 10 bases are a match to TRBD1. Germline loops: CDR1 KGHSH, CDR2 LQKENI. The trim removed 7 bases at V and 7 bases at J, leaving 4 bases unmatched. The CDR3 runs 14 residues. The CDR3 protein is CASWEGQGNSPLHF. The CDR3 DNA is TGTGCCAGCTGGGAGGGACAGGGGAATTCACCCCTCCACTTT.

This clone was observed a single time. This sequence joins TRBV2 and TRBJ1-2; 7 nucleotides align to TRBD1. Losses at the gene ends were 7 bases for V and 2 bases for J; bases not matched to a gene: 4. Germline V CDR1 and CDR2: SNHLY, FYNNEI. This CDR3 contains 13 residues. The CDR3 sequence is CASTDRANYGYTF. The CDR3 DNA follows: TGTGCCAGCACCGACAGGGCGAACTATGGCTACACCTTC.

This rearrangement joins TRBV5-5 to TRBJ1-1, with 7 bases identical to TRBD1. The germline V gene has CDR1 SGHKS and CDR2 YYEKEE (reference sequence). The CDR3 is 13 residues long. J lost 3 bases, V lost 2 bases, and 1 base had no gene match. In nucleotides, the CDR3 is TGTGCCAGCAGCTTCGACAGGGACACTGAAGCTTTCTTT. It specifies CASSFDRDTEAFF.

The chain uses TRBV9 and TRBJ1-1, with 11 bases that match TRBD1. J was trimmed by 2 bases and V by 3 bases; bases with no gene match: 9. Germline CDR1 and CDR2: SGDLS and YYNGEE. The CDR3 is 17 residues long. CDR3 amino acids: CASSAGLGTGGNTEAFF. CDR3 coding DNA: TGTGCCAGCAGCGCGGGTTTGGGGACAGGGGGAAACACTGAAGCTTTCTTT. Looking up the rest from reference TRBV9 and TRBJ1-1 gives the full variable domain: DSGVTQTPKHLITATGQRVTLRCSPRSGDLSVYWYQQSLDQGLQFLIQYYNGEERAKGNILERFSAQQFPDLHSELNLSSLELGDSALYFCASSAGLGTGGNTEAFFGQGTRLTVV.

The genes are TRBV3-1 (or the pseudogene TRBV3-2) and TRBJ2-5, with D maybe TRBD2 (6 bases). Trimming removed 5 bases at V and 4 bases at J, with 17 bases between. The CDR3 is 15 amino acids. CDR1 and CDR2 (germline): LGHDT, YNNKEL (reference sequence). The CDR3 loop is CASSGGTAVGETQYF. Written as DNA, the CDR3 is TGTGCCAGCAGCGGCGGGACCGCCGTCGGAGAGACCCAGTACTTC.